These 12 T cell receptor beta chains were all obtained from the same sample, sequenced in a study of CD8 T cells in ankylosing spondylitis. One entry per CDR3 protein results from TCRdb running MiXCR on the 5' RACE reads. This sample has approximately 260,000 distinct CDR3 sequences; around 7.8% occur once, and the top ten carry about 6.8%. Source material: blood, either unsorted or a sorted T cell fraction (not recorded which). The receptors were gathered from a male donor with ankylosing spondylitis or in good health (not recorded which).

The J gene is TRBJ2-3, the V gene TRBV11-2, with 7 nucleotides matching TRBD2. The CDR3 extends over 17 amino acids. The V gene's germline CDR1 is SGHAT and CDR2 FQNNGV. V dropped 0 bases and J dropped 4; count of bases not matched to a gene: 10. The CDR3 DNA reads as TGTGCCAGCAGCTTAGACTTTATCCTAGCGGTATCAGATACGCAGTATTTT. This encodes CASSLDFILAVSDTQYF.

This clonotype has ten or more counts. The CDR3 nucleotides read TGTGCCAGCAGCGTCCGGGACTACAATGAGCAGTTCTTC. The encoded protein is CASSVRDYNEQFF. The rearrangement uses TRBV5-5 and TRBJ2-1; D perhaps matches TRBD2 (5 bases). Germline CDR1 and CDR2: SGHKS and YYEKEE (reference sequence). The CDR3 runs 13 residues. V was trimmed by 4 bases and J by 3 bases, leaving 8 bases between them.

This clonotype has a count of ten or more. This sequence joins TRBV5-6 and TRBJ2-4; D unresolved. The CDR3 length is 14 residues. The germline V gene encodes CDR1 SGHDT and CDR2 YYEEEE. V was trimmed by 5 bases and J by 4 bases, leaving 13 bases between them. The CDR3 nucleotides are TGTGCCAGCAGTCCCTCGGCGCCAAAAAACATTCAGTACTTC. The encoded protein is CASSPSAPKNIQYF.

This clonotype was recorded at least ten times. V gene TRBV27 combines with J gene TRBJ2-3, with no clear D. The CDR3 spans 14 residues. V lost 2 bases and J lost 4, with 10 bases in between. The germline V gene encodes CDR1 MNHEY and CDR2 SMNVEV (reference sequence). CDR3 protein: CASSLSPAADTQYF. CDR3 in DNA: TGTGCCAGCAGTTTAAGCCCTGCGGCAGATACGCAGTATTTT.

This clonotype was found many times. The V call is TRBV7-9, the J call TRBJ2-3; D gene ambiguous. The V and J ends lost 2 bases and 14 bases respectively, with 17 bases between them. Germline-derived CDR1 and CDR2 are SEHNR and FQNEAQ (reference sequence). The CDR3 is made up of 13 amino acids. The CDR3 DNA reads TGTGCCAGCAGCTTATCCCCGGACCGGAGACCGTATTTT. Translation: CASSLSPDRRPYF.

This clonotype was seen many times. The V gene is TRBV15, the J gene TRBJ1-5; D uncertain. In germline, CDR1 is LNHNV, CDR2 YYDKDF (reference sequence). Trimming removed 5 bases at V and 6 bases at J, with 17 bases between. The CDR3 runs to 15 residues. This CDR3 reads CATSFDSGSGQPQHF. The DNA of the CDR3 is TGTGCCACCAGCTTTGACTCCGGGTCGGGTCAGCCCCAGCATTTT.

The chain joins TRBV4-2 to TRBJ1-1; D not resolved. V lost 0 bases, J lost 2 bases, and 10 bases lay in between. CDR1 is LGHNA and CDR2 is YNFKEQ in the germline V gene. There are 15 residues in the CDR3. CDR3 sequence reads: CASSQEFPGNTEAFF. The CDR3, as DNA: TGTGCCAGCAGCCAAGAATTTCCGGGTAACACTGAAGCTTTCTTT.

This clonotype was observed at least ten times. The chain recombines TRBV12-3 or TRBV12-4 with TRBJ1-1, with D unclear. V lost 4 bases and J 7 bases, leaving 13 bases between the germline ends. This CDR3 is built from 13 residues. CDR3 DNA sequence: TGTGCCAGCAGTTCTTACCGGGAGGGTGAAGCTTTCTTT. Encoded protein: CASSSYREGEAFF.

This clonotype was seen ten or more times. The rearrangement joins TRBV20-1 to TRBJ2-1, with 13 bases aligning to TRBD2. The CDR3 covers 14 residues. V was pared by 6 bases and J by 6 bases, with 5 bases of the junction left unmatched. Germline assignment: CDR1 DFQATT and CDR2 SNEGSKA (reference sequence). CDR3: CSARTSGGINEQFF. Here the CDR3 DNA reads TGCAGTGCAAGGACTAGCGGGGGAATCAATGAGCAGTTCTTC.

This clonotype has ten or more counts. V gene TRBV7-2 combines with J gene TRBJ2-7; D perhaps matches TRBD2 (7 bases). Per germline, CDR1 SGHTA and CDR2 FQGNSA. Deletions cut 3 bases from V and 2 bases from J, with 11 bases between. The length of the CDR3 is 14 residues. The CDR3 sequence: CASSFGGGPYEQYF. CDR3 in DNA: TGTGCCAGCAGCTTTGGGGGGGGGCCCTACGAGCAGTACTTC.

This clonotype was detected many times. The rearrangement uses TRBV5-1 and TRBJ1-5; D ambiguous. This CDR3 has 14 amino acids. Between the trimmed V and J ends, which lost 0 bases and 6 bases, there was a span of 10 bases. CDR1 and CDR2 (germline): SGHRS, YFSETQ. CDR3: CASSLAGVGQPQHF. DNA for the CDR3: TGCGCCAGCAGCTTGGCTGGGGTTGGTCAGCCCCAGCATTTT.

Comment on this clonotype: This could be a read error, since a much larger clone is one nucleotide away. This rearrangement joins TRBV20-1 to TRBJ1-5, with no clear D. V was cut by 5 bases and J by 8 bases, with 25 bases left in between. Germline-derived CDR1 and CDR2 are DFQATT and SNEGSKA (reference sequence). CDR3 length equals 16 residues. CDR3 coding DNA: TGCAGTGCTGCCCGATCTACCGGGATAATTAATAAGCCCCAGCATTTT. Amino acids: CSAARSTGIINKPQHF.